This TCR beta chain appears in the sequencing data of a study of blood T cell repertoires in COVID-19. Study-wide context: COVID-19 samples from acute and convalescent phases originated in the United States, Italy and Spain. Sample material is recorded as cDNA or gDNA derived from T cells, B-cell-depleted T cells, or PBMCs.

In the case of this clone: The junction and the germline gene differ at one end; a read error may be behind it.

Authors' data handling: Reference gene primer amplification yielded estimated nucleated cell counts. Libraries were prepared by immunoSEQ multiplex PCR; TCRdb keeps only in-frame clonotypes and omits some of them. V and J calls and clone size are copied from that table; D and trimming were computed from the DNA. The table records about 260,000 clones, over 70% of them present only once. The CDR3 loop spans 15 amino acids. Germline V gene lookup returns CDR1 SSHAT and CDR2 FNYEAQ (reference sequence). The sample was peripheral blood. The source of this sequence is a woman aged 40 to 50 who had recovered from COVID-19. J is TRBJ2-7 and V is TRBV7-7; 7 nucleotides align to TRBD1. The CDR3 nucleotides read TGTGCTAGCAAGTTTGCCGGGACAGAATCCTACGAGCAGTACTTC. It specifies CASKFAGTESYEQYF.